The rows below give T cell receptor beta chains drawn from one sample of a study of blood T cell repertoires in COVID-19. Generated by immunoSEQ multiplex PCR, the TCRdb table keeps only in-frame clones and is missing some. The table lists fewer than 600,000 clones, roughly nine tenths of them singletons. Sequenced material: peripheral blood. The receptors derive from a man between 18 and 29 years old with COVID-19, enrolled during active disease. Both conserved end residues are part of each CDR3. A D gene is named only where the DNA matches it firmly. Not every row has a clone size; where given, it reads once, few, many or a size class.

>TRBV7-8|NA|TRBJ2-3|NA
CASSFTALSTDTQYF
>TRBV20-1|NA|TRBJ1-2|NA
CSADYNYGYTF
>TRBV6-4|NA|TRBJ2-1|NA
CASSDSNTNEQFF
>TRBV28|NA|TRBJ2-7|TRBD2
CASRGTSGRDEQYF
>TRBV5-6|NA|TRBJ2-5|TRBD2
CASSYPSGGVRETQYF
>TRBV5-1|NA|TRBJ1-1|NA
CASRLQGNGMNTEAFF
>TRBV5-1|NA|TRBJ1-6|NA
CASGRGDGNSPLHF
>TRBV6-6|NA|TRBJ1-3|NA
CASSYGLPGLGNTIYF
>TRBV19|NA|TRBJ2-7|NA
CASSIVPAGPVSYEQYF
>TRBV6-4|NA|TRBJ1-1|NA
CASSEYWGDTEAFF
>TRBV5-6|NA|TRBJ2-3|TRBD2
CASSFSPGLAGVNTQYF
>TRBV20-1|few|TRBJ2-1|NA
CSASRPGNEQFF
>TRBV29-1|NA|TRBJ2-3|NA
CSVVSGPDTQYF